A single sample is the source of the 32 T cell receptor beta chains below, sequenced in a study of T cells in Graves' hyperthyroidism and ophthalmopathy. Amplification of TCR beta CDR3 regions used RNA as the template. The HTBI primer set drove a first-round RT-PCR of the TCR CDR3. MiXCR, applied by TCRdb to the multiplex PCR reads, yields one record per CDR3 protein. The sample lists fewer than 250,000 distinct CDR3 sequences; more than 15% were seen once. The sample taken for sequencing was blood. All receptors come from a middle-aged man with Graves' hyperthyroidism.

This clonotype was counted ten times or more. V is TRBV6-1 and J is TRBJ1-5; D possibly corresponds to TRBD1 (6 bases). The CDR3 extends over 13 amino acids. Between the trimmed V and J ends, which lost 7 bases and 4 bases, there was a span of 11 bases. CDR1 is MNHNS, CDR2 SASEGT, per germline. CDR3 sequence: CASTRGANQPQHF. Here the CDR3 DNA reads TGTGCCAGCACCAGGGGAGCAAATCAGCCCCAGCATTTT.

This rearrangement joins TRBV14 to TRBJ1-1, with TRBD1 identical over 9 bases. The germline CDR1 and CDR2 sequences are SGHDN and FVKESK. V shed 4 bases and J 5 bases; nucleotides not matched to a gene: 5. The CDR3 runs 14 residues. CDR3 DNA sequence: TGTGCCAGCAGCCGGCTACAGGGGGCAACTGAAGCTTTCTTT. Its protein product is CASSRLQGATEAFF. The variable domain in full, with the rest retrieved from reference TRBV14 and TRBJ1-1, is EAGVTQFPSHSVIEKGQTVTLRCDPISGHDNLYWYRRVMGKEIKFLLHFVKESKQDESGMPNNRFLAERTGGTYSTLKVQPAELEDSGVYFCASSRLQGATEAFFGQGTRLTVV.

This clonotype showed up many times. The V and J genes are TRBV28 and TRBJ2-1; D call uncertain. CDR3 size: 12 residues. The V gene lost 6 bases and the J gene lost 7 bases, with 10 bases spanning the gap. Germline-derived CDR1 and CDR2 are MDHEN and SYDVKM. In nucleotides, the CDR3 is TGTGCCAGCAGCCTTTCTAGGAATGAGCAGTTCTTC. This encodes CASSLSRNEQFF.

This clonotype was counted at least ten times. The genes are TRBV4-1 and TRBJ2-2; weak D call: TRBD2 (6 bases). Trimming left V 0 bases short and J 4 bases short, with 12 bases between. The CDR3 consists of 16 residues. CDR1 and CDR2 from the germline V gene are MGHRA and YSYEKL. CDR3 residues: CASSQDGGTFTGELFF. CDR3 sequence (DNA): TGCGCCAGCAGCCAAGACGGAGGGACGTTCACCGGGGAGCTGTTTTTT.

The chain carries TRBV20-1 and TRBJ2-7; TRBD2 matches at 9 bases. The CDR3 is 13 residues long. V dropped 5 bases and J dropped 3; count of bases not matched to a gene: 5. Germline CDR1 and CDR2: DFQATT and SNEGSKA (reference sequence). The CDR3: CSAQLAGLYEQYF. The CDR3 DNA follows: TGCAGTGCTCAACTAGCGGGTCTCTACGAGCAGTACTTC.

For this clonotype: A much larger clone sits a single nucleotide away, making a read error possible. The V call is TRBV7-9, the J call TRBJ2-3, with 8 bases that match TRBD1. Germline CDR1 SEHNR, CDR2 FQNEAQ (reference sequence). V lost 4 bases and J lost 5; bases outside the gene matches: 8. This CDR3 has 15 residues. CDR3 loop: CASSSGTGPRDTQYF. The CDR3 nucleotides are TGTGCCAGCAGCTCGGGGACAGGACCTCGAGATACGCAGTATTTT.

This clonotype has a handful of counts. The V call is TRBV11-2, the J call TRBJ2-3, with 8 positions matching TRBD2. Germline values: CDR1 SGHAT, CDR2 FQNNGV. J lost 1 base, V lost 0 bases, and 9 bases had no gene match. The CDR3 is 18 amino acids. As DNA, the CDR3 is TGTGCCAGCAGCTTAGACTACCCAGCGGGAGTGGGCACAGATACGCAGTATTTT. Protein: CASSLDYPAGVGTDTQYF. The complete variable domain, with remaining parts taken from reference TRBV11-2 and TRBJ2-3, reads EAGVAQSPRYKIIEKRQSVAFWCNPISGHATLYWYQQILGQGPKLLIQFQNNGVVDDSQLPKDRFSAERLKGVDSTLKIQPAKLEDSAVYLCASSLDYPAGVGTDTQYFGPGTRLTVL.

This clonotype was found many times. The DNA of the CDR3 is TGTGCCAGCAGTTTTACGGGGACATTCCCTAGCACAGATACGCAGTATTTT. Translating it yields CASSFTGTFPSTDTQYF. The rearrangement links TRBV28 to TRBJ2-3; D may be TRBD1 (6 bases). The germline V and J ends were trimmed by 3 bases and 0 bases, with 16 bases remaining between them. The CDR3 spans 17 residues. From germline, CDR1 is MDHEN and CDR2 SYDVKM.

The V call is TRBV5-6, the J call TRBJ1-1, with TRBD1 as a possible D gene (5 bases). The germline V gene encodes CDR1 SGHDT and CDR2 YYEEEE. The CDR3 has 15 residues. V was clipped by 0 bases and J by 6 bases, with 15 bases between them. The CDR3 spells CASSLAGAAGAEAFF. The CDR3, as DNA: TGTGCCAGCAGCTTGGCTGGGGCGGCCGGGGCTGAAGCTTTCTTT. Supplemented by reference TRBV5-6 and TRBJ1-1, the full variable domain reads DAGVTQSPTHLIKTRGQQVTLRCSPKSGHDTVSWYQQALGQGPQFIFQYYEEEERQRGNFPDRFSGHQFPNYSSELNVNALLLGDSALYLCASSLAGAAGAEAFFGQGTRLTVV.

This clonotype appeared many times. The V and J genes are TRBV6-2 or TRBV6-3 and TRBJ2-5; the match to TRBD2 covers 11 bases. CDR1 is MNHEY, CDR2 SVGEGT, per germline. V lost 3 bases and J lost 5; bases outside the gene matches: 5. The CDR3 is made up of 15 amino acids. The CDR3 coding sequence is TGTGCCAGCAGTTATCAACTAGCGGGAGCGGAGACCCAGTACTTC. As protein: CASSYQLAGAETQYF.

This clonotype was observed many times. The V call is TRBV7-9, the J call TRBJ2-2; D call uncertain. The V gene lost 7 bases and the J gene lost 0 bases, with 9 bases spanning the gap. CDR3 size: 14 residues. The V gene's germline CDR1 is SEHNR and CDR2 FQNEAQ (reference sequence). The CDR3 loop is CASTPRTNTGELFF. CDR3 in DNA: TGTGCCAGCACCCCCAGAACGAACACCGGGGAGCTGTTTTTT.

This clonotype was counted ten times or more. This chain links TRBV10-3 with TRBJ1-2; 7 bases are a match to TRBD1. Germline lookup yields CDR1 ENHRY and CDR2 SYGVKD. V lost 10 bases, J lost 4 bases, and 9 bases stayed unmatched. The CDR3 is 13 residues long. The chain's CDR3 is CATLDRLAYGYTF. CDR3 DNA sequence: TGTGCCACCCTGGACAGGCTTGCCTATGGCTACACCTTC.

This clonotype was picked up many times. J is TRBJ2-3 and V is TRBV24-1, with D tentatively TRBD1 (5 bases). V lost 5 bases to trimming and J lost 4 bases, with 12 bases between them. This CDR3 region has 14 residues. Germline V gene sequence: CDR1 KGHDR, CDR2 SFDVKD. This chain's CDR3 is CATSVRSGSDTQYF. CDR3 bases: TGTGCCACCAGTGTTCGATCAGGGTCAGATACGCAGTATTTT.

Ten or more counts support this clonotype. The chain joins TRBV29-1 to TRBJ2-7; 7 positions match TRBD1. The CDR3 loop spans 14 amino acids. V shed 1 base and J 0 bases; nucleotides not matched to a gene: 3. Looked up from germline, CDR1 is SQVTM and CDR2 is ANQGSEA. The CDR3 here is CSVEGPGGSYEQYF. The CDR3 DNA reads TGCAGCGTTGAAGGGCCAGGGGGCTCCTACGAGCAGTACTTC.

This clonotype was counted ten times or more. CDR3 DNA: TGTGCCAGCAGCTCAAGACGGGCAGGAGAGACCCAGTACTTC. This sequence encodes CASSSRRAGETQYF. The chain uses TRBV11-2 and TRBJ2-5, with D unclear. Germline assignment: CDR1 SGHAT and CDR2 FQNNGV. This CDR3 spans 14 amino acids. V was shortened by 4 bases and J by 4 bases, with 13 bases between the two germline ends.

The J gene is TRBJ2-7, the V gene TRBV5-4; TRBD2 aligns across 8 bases. V lost 0 bases and J lost 2; bases outside the gene matches: 7. The V gene's germline CDR1 is SGHNT and CDR2 YYREEE (reference sequence). This CDR3 region has 16 residues. The CDR3 is CASSLVGSGIAYEQYF. The CDR3 DNA sequence: TGTGCCAGCAGCTTGGTAGGTAGCGGGATTGCCTACGAGCAGTACTTC.

This clonotype was counted only a few times. The DNA of the CDR3 is TGCGCCAGCAGCCCAGCCTCAGGGGGACGTAACGAGCAGTACTTC. This gives the protein CASSPASGGRNEQYF. The V call is TRBV5-1, the J call TRBJ2-7; 7 bases are a match to TRBD1. Germline V gene lookup returns CDR1 SGHRS and CDR2 YFSETQ. The CDR3 runs to 15 residues. V lost 4 bases, J lost 5 bases, and 12 bases stayed unmatched. Using reference TRBV5-1 and TRBJ2-7 for the parts outside the CDR3, the full variable domain is KAGVTQTPRYLIKTRGQQVTLSCSPISGHRSVSWYQQTPGQGLQFLFEYFSETQRNKGNFPGRFSGRQFSNSRSEMNVSTLELGDSALYLCASSPASGGRNEQYFGPGTRLTVT.

In its sample, this clonotype was seen many times. V usage is TRBV6-1 and J usage is TRBJ2-3, with TRBD1 matching 8 bases. CDR3 size: 18 residues. Trimming removed 0 bases from V and 1 base from J; junction bases left unmatched: 9. Germline V gene lookup returns CDR1 MNHNS and CDR2 SASEGT. As DNA, the CDR3 is TGTGCCAGCAGTGAAGCGTTGGTTCCGGGACAGGGCACAGATACGCAGTATTTT. Translation gives CASSEALVPGQGTDTQYF.

Points on this clonotype: It may be a read error: a sequence one base away is much more abundant. The genes are TRBV12-5 and TRBJ1-5; perhaps TRBD1 as D (5 bases). Trimming stripped 4 bases from V and 3 bases from J, with 25 bases between. CDR1 and CDR2 (germline): LGHNT, FRNRAP. The length of the CDR3 is 19 residues. The CDR3 here is CASGWVSPGASKVNQPQHF. The CDR3 coding sequence is TGTGCTAGTGGTTGGGTCTCTCCCGGGGCCTCGAAGGTCAATCAGCCCCAGCATTTT.

There are a few counts of this clonotype. For the CDR3, the DNA is TGCAGTGCTAGTCGGGGGGCCCTGGGGAACACTGAAGCTTTCTTT. This codes for CSASRGALGNTEAFF. The rearrangement links TRBV20-1 to TRBJ1-1, with a possible D match to TRBD1 (6 bases). Trimming left V 3 bases short and J 1 base short, with 15 bases between. In germline, CDR1 is DFQATT, CDR2 SNEGSKA (reference sequence). This CDR3 is 15 amino acids long.

CDR3 in amino acids: CASSSDLYGYTF. DNA for the CDR3: TGTGCCAGCAGCTCGGACCTCTATGGCTACACCTTC. The rearrangement joins TRBV7-9 to TRBJ1-2; no definite D call. The CDR3 is made up of 12 amino acids. CDR1 SEHNR and CDR2 FQNEAQ come from the germline V gene (reference sequence). With 4 bases removed from V and 4 bases from J, the gap between germline ends came to 7 bases.

In this sample, this clonotype turned up a few times. V and J are TRBV11-3 and TRBJ1-2, with TRBD1 as a possible D gene (5 bases). The CDR3 totals 15 residues. The V end was cut by 5 bases, the J end by 3 bases, with 16 bases between. Germline V gene sequence: CDR1 SGHNT, CDR2 YENEEA. The CDR3 region is CASSLRARNYYGYTF. The CDR3 nucleotides are TGTGCCAGCAGCCTCAGGGCGCGAAACTACTATGGCTACACCTTC.

The chain is built from TRBV5-1 and TRBJ2-3; 9 bases match TRBD2. V was pared by 1 base and J by 3 bases, with 6 bases of the junction left unmatched. The CDR3 runs 16 residues. Germline lookup yields CDR1 SGHRS and CDR2 YFSETQ. CDR3 in amino acids: CASSLTLAGFTDTQYF. In DNA form, the CDR3 reads TGCGCCAGCAGCTTGACCCTAGCGGGATTTACAGATACGCAGTATTTT.

This clonotype was observed at least ten times. This chain uses TRBV18 with TRBJ2-7; TRBD2 matches at 13 bases. CDR1 and CDR2 from the germline V gene are KGHSH and LQKENI. Losses at the gene ends were 0 bases for V and 5 bases for J; bases not matched to a gene: 4. The CDR3 extends over 16 amino acids. The CDR3 DNA reads TGTGCCAGCTCACCACCGGGACTAGCGGGATTCGACGAGCAGTACTTC. Amino acid sequence: CASSPPGLAGFDEQYF.

A word on this clonotype: At one of its ends the junction is not consistent with the germline gene, which may arise from a read error. The V gene is TRBV19, the J gene TRBJ2-1, with D hard to call. Germline CDR1 LNHDA, CDR2 SQIVND (reference sequence). This CDR3 is built from 14 residues. The chain's CDR3 is CASTHTSSYNQQFF. CDR3 DNA: TGTGCCAGTACCCACACGAGCTCCTACAATCAGCAGTTCTTC.

Note on this clonotype: A much larger clone differs from this one at a single base, so this may be a read error. V usage is TRBV3-1 and J usage is TRBJ1-5; 7 positions agree with TRBD1. V shed 3 bases, J shed 6 bases, and the junction held 11 bases outside the gene matches. This CDR3 comprises 16 residues. Germline V gene data show CDR1 as LGHDT and CDR2 as YNNKEL (reference sequence). In nucleotides, the CDR3 is TGTGCCAGCAGCCACGGATACCAGGGGGGTGTTCAGCCCCAGCATTTT. This gives the protein CASSHGYQGGVQPQHF. Together with reference TRBV3-1 and TRBJ1-5, the CDR3 gives the full variable domain: DTAVSQTPKYLVTQMGNDKSIKCEQNLGHDTMYWYKQDSKKFLKIMFSYNNKELIINETVPNRFSPKSPDKAHLNLHINSLELGDSAVYFCASSHGYQGGVQPQHFGDGTRLSIL.

This clonotype appeared many times. V gene TRBV28 combines with J gene TRBJ1-5; possibly TRBD1 for D (5 bases). The germline gives CDR1 MDHEN, CDR2 SYDVKM. V lost 6 bases and J lost 8, with 17 bases in between. This CDR3 contains 14 residues. The CDR3 DNA sequence: TGTGCCAGCAGCTCACTGACAGACCAGGAGCCCCAGCATTTT. The encoded protein is CASSSLTDQEPQHF.

This clonotype occurred a few times. The chain joins TRBV6-1 to TRBJ2-5; 10 nucleotides line up with TRBD2. Germline V CDR1 and CDR2: MNHNS, SASEGT. Trimming took 7 bases from V and 5 from J; bases not matched to a gene: 10. The CDR3 covers 15 residues. The CDR3, as DNA: TGTGCCAGCACTGCGCTAGCGGGAGTGGAGGAGACCCAGTACTTC. Its translation is CASTALAGVEETQYF.

This clonotype was counted at least ten times. V usage is TRBV7-2 and J usage is TRBJ2-1; the match to TRBD2 covers 8 bases. Trimming at V came to 4 bases and at J to 1 base, leaving 12 bases not matched to a gene. The CDR3 is made up of 18 amino acids. From germline, CDR1 is SGHTA and CDR2 FQGNSA. Here the CDR3 DNA reads TGTGCCAGCAGCTCAGGATTTGGGCGGGAGGATTCCTACAATGAGCAGTTCTTC. It yields the protein CASSSGFGREDSYNEQFF.

This clonotype was counted at least ten times. The J gene is TRBJ2-7, the V gene TRBV2; D possibly uses TRBD1 or TRBD2 (5 bases each). Per germline, CDR1 SNHLY and CDR2 FYNNEI. The CDR3 runs 15 residues. V was cut by 5 bases and J by 4 bases, with 18 bases left in between. CDR3 nucleotides: TGTGCCAGCAGTTACTTGACAGCGCCGGGGTACGAGCAGTACTTC. Translated: CASSYLTAPGYEQYF.

In this sample, this clonotype turned up many times. The V and J genes are TRBV2 and TRBJ2-6; D not resolved. With 0 bases removed from V and 2 bases from J, the gap between germline ends came to 8 bases. The germline CDR1 and CDR2 sequences are SNHLY and FYNNEI. The CDR3 has 16 amino acids. This CDR3 reads CASSEARWAGANVLTF. CDR3 bases: TGTGCCAGCAGTGAAGCGAGGTGGGCTGGGGCCAACGTCCTGACTTTC.

Many counts were recorded for this clonotype. The CDR3, as DNA: TGTGCCAGCAGTCAGGGAGCGGGCACCTACAATGAGCAGTTCTTC. Amino acid sequence: CASSQGAGTYNEQFF. The rearrangement uses TRBV6-4 and TRBJ2-1, with D possibly TRBD2 on 6 matching bases. With 5 bases removed from V and 2 bases from J, the gap between germline ends came to 13 bases. The CDR3 length is 15 residues. Germline-derived CDR1 and CDR2 are MRHNA and SNTAGT.